The TCR beta chain described here comes from a study of T-cell reconstitution after alpha-beta-depleted transplantation in children. Findings and caveats of the study: At one year after transplant, newly produced T cells mostly accounted for T-cell counts and diversity.

The TCRbeta library was prepared with unique molecular identifiers. MiXCR, applied by TCRdb to the PCR reads, yields one record per CDR3 protein. This sample has 900,000 or so distinct CDR3 sequences, with around 15% found just once. Comment on this clonotype: Its cognate antigen is unknown.

Trimming at V came to 6 bases and at J to 4 bases, leaving 11 bases not matched to a gene. The germline V gene has CDR1 SGHAT and CDR2 FQNNGV. This CDR3 region has 17 residues. J is TRBJ2-3 and V is TRBV11-2, with TRBD2 matching over 12 bases. The receptor was derived from a male patient younger than 18 who had a stem cell transplant for acute lymphoblastic leukemia, so the T cells may come from the graft donor. Source: PBMCs, mostly from graft donor cells, taken 360 days after TCRalphabeta/CD19-depleted stem cell transplant. Here the CDR3 reads CASRTLSSGRAPDTQYF. Written as DNA, the CDR3 is TGTGCCAGCAGAACACTCTCTAGCGGGAGGGCCCCAGATACGCAGTATTTT.